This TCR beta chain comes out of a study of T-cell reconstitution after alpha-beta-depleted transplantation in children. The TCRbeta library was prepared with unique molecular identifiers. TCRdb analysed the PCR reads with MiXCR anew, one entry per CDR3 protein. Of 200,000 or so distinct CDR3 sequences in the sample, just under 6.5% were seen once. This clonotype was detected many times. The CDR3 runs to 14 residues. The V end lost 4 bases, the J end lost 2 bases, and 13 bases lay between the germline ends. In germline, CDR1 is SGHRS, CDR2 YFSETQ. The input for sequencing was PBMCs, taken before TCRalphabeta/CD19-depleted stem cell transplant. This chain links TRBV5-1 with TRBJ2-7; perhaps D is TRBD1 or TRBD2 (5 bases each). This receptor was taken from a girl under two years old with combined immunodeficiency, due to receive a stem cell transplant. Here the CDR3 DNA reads TGCGCCAGCAGCATAGGGACGCCAACCTACGAGCAGTACTTC. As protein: CASSIGTPTYEQYF.